Listed here is a single TCR beta chain. The antigen is unknown. From the reads, TCRdb called clonotypes with MiXCR, one entry per CDR3 protein. Among 550,000 to 850,000 distinct CDR3 sequences, roughly 36% were seen once, and the ten largest hold over 15%. The CDR3 is 14 residues long. The germline V and J ends were trimmed by 1 base and 4 bases, with 13 bases remaining between them. Germline values: CDR1 SQVTM, CDR2 ANQGSEA. The data belong to a study of T cell repertoires in cytomegalovirus infection. Background on the study: Newly reported HLA-C-restricted and thoroughly characterized HLA-B-restricted CMV epitopes were employed. It was the public TCR beta signatures that indicated both CMV infection and matching HLA type.

Study-level findings and limits: Carriers of CMV and the relevant HLA type were discriminated by public TCR beta frequency.

The receptor was derived from a human donor in good health (CMV status not recorded). Some clones in this sample may be carry-over from other donors' samples. The chain links TRBV29-1 to TRBJ1-1; perhaps TRBD1 as D (5 bases). Sequenced here: cultured PBMCs, sampled from culture after CMV antigen stimulation. The CDR3 nucleotides read TGCAGCGTTGAAGGGACATATGCCGCCACTGAAGCTTTCTTT. It encodes CSVEGTYAATEAFF.